Listed below are T cell receptor beta chains from one sample, sequenced in a study of T cell clusters in autoimmune cytopenias. TCRdb derives one entry per CDR3 protein from the multiplex PCR reads, leaving out DNA. This specimen shows 6,000 or so distinct CDR3 sequences; the ten leading clones hold under 20%. Sequencing was carried out using peripheral blood. These receptor sequences come from a human donor with an autoimmune cytopenia or autoimmune hepatitis (not recorded which). Both conserved end residues are part of each CDR3. The size entry is marked missing in some rows and otherwise reads once, few, many or a size class.

TRBJ2-3	medium-sized	TRBV27	CASSRAHTDTQYF
TRBJ1-4	NA	TRBV6-6	CASSSSWATNEKLFF
TRBJ2-7	NA	TRBV19	CASSIGDGTAGSSYEQYF
TRBJ1-5	NA	TRBV30	CAWSAKTESNQPQHF
TRBJ2-2	large	TRBV29-1	CSADRTGAGELFF
TRBJ1-2	medium-sized	TRBV10-3	CAISTGQGDYGYTF
TRBJ2-7	medium-sized	TRBV6-2/TRBV6-3	CASSFGQGESGEQYF
TRBJ1-6	NA	TRBV5-4	CASSLDRNSPLHF
TRBJ1-6	medium-sized	TRBV6-5	CASSQGFDSPLHF
TRBJ1-5	medium-sized	TRBV29-1	CSVKGQGNQPQHF
TRBJ2-5	medium-sized	TRBV12-3/TRBV12-4	CASSLVGAGGGETQYF
TRBJ1-4	medium-sized	TRBV30	CAWSRLKEKLFF
TRBJ2-7	NA	TRBV30	CAWSPGTGSYEQYF
TRBJ2-1	NA	TRBV5-4	CASSLGREYNEQFF
TRBJ1-5	medium-sized	TRBV30	CAWSQRHTQPQHF
TRBJ1-2	NA	TRBV10-3	CAISENFQGRGYTF
TRBJ2-1	medium-sized	TRBV18	CASSRPGTGANEQFF
TRBJ1-1	NA	TRBV19	CASSINGQGAFGAFF
TRBJ1-4	NA	TRBV6-1	CASSELSLTNEKLFF
TRBJ2-3	NA	TRBV10-3	CAISEGAGGPDTQYF
TRBJ1-4	NA	TRBV6-5	CASRPGSTNEKLFF
TRBJ1-1	NA	TRBV27	CASRRGGWSEAFF
TRBJ2-5	medium-sized	TRBV19	CASSTGDRETQYF
TRBJ2-7	NA	TRBV6-2/TRBV6-3	CASSRGLSYEQYF
TRBJ2-3	medium-sized	TRBV15	CATSRDKPPPDTQYF
TRBJ1-2	NA	TRBV19	CASSIGTGNYGYTF
TRBJ2-5	medium-sized	TRBV18	CASSPVGETQYF
TRBJ1-1	NA	TRBV12-3/TRBV12-4	CASSLGRGNTEAFF
TRBJ2-1	medium-sized	TRBV27	CASSLGPGGEQFF
TRBJ2-1	NA	TRBV18	CASSPEVRDEQFF
TRBJ2-3	NA	TRBV15	CATSRDRSGANTDKQYF
TRBJ1-1	NA	TRBV5-4	CASSAPTGAGTEAFF
TRBJ2-3	NA	TRBV10-3	CAATSGVGPTDTQYF
TRBJ1-1	medium-sized	TRBV11-3	CASSLGGRTNTEAFF
TRBJ2-2	NA	TRBV29-1	CSVDGQGLGELFF
TRBJ1-2	NA	TRBV6-5	CASSYEGAQGYTF
TRBJ2-2	NA	TRBV12-3/TRBV12-4	CASSRTGELFF
TRBJ2-1	NA	TRBV20-1	CSARGGGYEQFF
TRBJ1-6	NA	TRBV11-3	CASSRQPGQNSPLHF
TRBJ2-4	NA	TRBV19	CASSTDRDRGIQYF
TRBJ2-5	medium-sized	TRBV7-6	CASSPLNRNSQETQYF
TRBJ1-2	medium-sized	TRBV5-5	CASSRDGQGRYTF
TRBJ2-7	medium-sized	TRBV12-3/TRBV12-4	CASSFGLAGGPSSPYEQYF
TRBJ2-7	medium-sized	TRBV19	CASSSLAGYEQYF
TRBJ2-7	NA	TRBV12-3/TRBV12-4	CASSSWTGKVPYEQYF
TRBJ2-5	NA	TRBV6-2/TRBV6-3	CASSSSGEETQYF
TRBJ1-5	NA	TRBV5-6	CASSREGTGNQPQHF
TRBJ1-5	NA	TRBV6-2/TRBV6-3	CASSYSGNTGPQHF
TRBJ1-2	NA	TRBV5-4	CASSGRDINYGYTF
TRBJ2-5	medium-sized	TRBV27	CASSLLAGVGKETQYF
TRBJ2-7	NA	TRBV11-3	CASSLVRDPTYEQYF
TRBJ1-6	large	TRBV30	CAWSAGQDNSPLHF
TRBJ2-7	NA	TRBV5-4	CASSRQPGPLLGDEQYF
TRBJ2-7	NA	TRBV5-4	CASSYPGVTYEQYF
TRBJ2-3	medium-sized	TRBV19	CASSASGDTQYF
TRBJ2-3	NA	TRBV19	CASSTLGVRDGSTDTQYF
TRBJ2-1	NA	TRBV6-5	CASSSLGLAGGQTNEQFF
TRBJ2-7	NA	TRBV18	CASSPPVSGGYEQYF